This T cell receptor beta chain was profiled in a study of T-cell memory formation after mild COVID-19. General study findings and limits: Pre-infection memory held some responding clones, suggesting pre-existing cross-reactive T cells responded.

The TCR alpha and TCR beta cDNA libraries, bearing sample barcodes and UMIs, were generated by 5'RACE using constant-segment primers. TCRdb re-called the 5' RACE reads through MiXCR, storing one row per CDR3 protein. The sample consists of about 250,000 distinct CDR3 sequences, 15% of them appearing once. On this clonotype: Its antigen is currently unknown.

The trim removed 9 bases at V and 2 bases at J, leaving 11 bases unmatched. The CDR3 totals 15 residues. Germline values: CDR1 LNHDA, CDR2 SQIVND (reference sequence). This TCR was recovered from an adult woman who had mild COVID-19 (a few samples of this study predate the infection). Cell type and time point are not known. The sequenced material came from PBMCs or a T cell subset sorted from them (not recorded which). The rearrangement uses TRBV19 and TRBJ2-7; the match to TRBD1 covers 9 bases. In DNA form, the CDR3 reads TGTGCCAGGAGTGTTCCGGGACAGGGAGCCTACGAGCAGTACTTC. This sequence encodes CARSVPGQGAYEQYF.